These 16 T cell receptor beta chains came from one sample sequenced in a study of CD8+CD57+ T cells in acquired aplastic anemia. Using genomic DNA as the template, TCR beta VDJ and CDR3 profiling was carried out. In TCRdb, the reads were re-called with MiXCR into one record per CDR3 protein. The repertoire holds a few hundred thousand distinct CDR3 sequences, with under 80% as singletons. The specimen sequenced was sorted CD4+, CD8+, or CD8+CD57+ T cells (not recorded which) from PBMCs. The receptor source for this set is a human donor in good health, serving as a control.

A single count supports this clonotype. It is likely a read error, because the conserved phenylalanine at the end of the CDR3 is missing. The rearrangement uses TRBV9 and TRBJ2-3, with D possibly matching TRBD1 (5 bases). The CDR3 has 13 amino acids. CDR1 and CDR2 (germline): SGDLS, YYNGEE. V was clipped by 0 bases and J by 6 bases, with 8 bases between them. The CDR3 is CASSVGQPDTQYL. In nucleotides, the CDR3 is TGTGCCAGCAGCGTAGGACAGCCGGATACGCAGTATCTT.

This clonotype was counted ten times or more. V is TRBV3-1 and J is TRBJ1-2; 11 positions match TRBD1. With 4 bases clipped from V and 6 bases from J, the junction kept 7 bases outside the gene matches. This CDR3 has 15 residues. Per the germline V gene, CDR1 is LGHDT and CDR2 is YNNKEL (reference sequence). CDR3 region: CASSRGTGGEDGYTF. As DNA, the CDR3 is TGTGCCAGCAGCCGTGGGACAGGGGGAGAGGATGGCTACACCTTC.

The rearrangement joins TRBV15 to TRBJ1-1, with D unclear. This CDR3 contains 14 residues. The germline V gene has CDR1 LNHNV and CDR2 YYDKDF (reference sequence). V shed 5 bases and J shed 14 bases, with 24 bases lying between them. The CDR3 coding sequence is TGTGCCACCAGCTTAACTCGCGGGAATTCTGCCGCCTTCTTT. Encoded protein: CATSLTRGNSAAFF.

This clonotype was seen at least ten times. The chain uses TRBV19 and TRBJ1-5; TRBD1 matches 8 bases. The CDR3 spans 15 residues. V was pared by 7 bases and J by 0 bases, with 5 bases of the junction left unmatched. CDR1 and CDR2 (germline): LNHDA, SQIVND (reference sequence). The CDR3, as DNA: TGTGCCAGTAACAGGGGGGGGGTTAGCAATCAGCCCCAGCATTTT. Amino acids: CASNRGGVSNQPQHF.

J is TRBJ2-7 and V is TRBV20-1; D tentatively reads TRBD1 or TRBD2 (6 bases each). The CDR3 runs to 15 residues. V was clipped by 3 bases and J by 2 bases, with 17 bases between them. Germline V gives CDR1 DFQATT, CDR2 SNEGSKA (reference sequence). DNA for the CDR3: TGCAGTGCTAGGGTACTAGAGGGGGGAACCTACGAGCAGTACTTC. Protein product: CSARVLEGGTYEQYF.

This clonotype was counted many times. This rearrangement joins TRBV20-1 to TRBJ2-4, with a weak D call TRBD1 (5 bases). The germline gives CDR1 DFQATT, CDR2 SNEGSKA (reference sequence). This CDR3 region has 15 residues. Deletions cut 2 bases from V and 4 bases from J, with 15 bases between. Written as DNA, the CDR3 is TGCAGTGCTAGACCCGTAGGCTGGACAAAAAACATTCAGTACTTC. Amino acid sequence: CSARPVGWTKNIQYF.

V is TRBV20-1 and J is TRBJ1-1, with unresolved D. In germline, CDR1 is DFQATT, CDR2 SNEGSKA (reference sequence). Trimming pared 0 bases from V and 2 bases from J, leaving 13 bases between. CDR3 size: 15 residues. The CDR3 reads CSARDRHRRNTEAFF. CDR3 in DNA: TGCAGTGCTAGAGACAGACACAGACGTAACACTGAAGCTTTCTTT.

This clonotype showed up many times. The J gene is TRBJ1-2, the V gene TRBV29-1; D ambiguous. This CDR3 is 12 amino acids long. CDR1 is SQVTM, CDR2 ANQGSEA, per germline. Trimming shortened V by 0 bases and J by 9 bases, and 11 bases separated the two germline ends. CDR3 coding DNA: TGCAGCGTTGAAGATGATCTCTCGCGCTACACCTTC. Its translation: CSVEDDLSRYTF.

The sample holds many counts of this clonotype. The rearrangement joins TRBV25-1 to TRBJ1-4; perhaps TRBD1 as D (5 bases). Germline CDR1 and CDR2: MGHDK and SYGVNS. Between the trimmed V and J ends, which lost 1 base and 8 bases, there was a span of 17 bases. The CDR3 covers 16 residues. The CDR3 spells CASSEFGAGVREKLFF. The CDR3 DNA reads TGTGCCAGCAGTGAATTTGGGGCTGGGGTCAGAGAAAAACTGTTTTTT.

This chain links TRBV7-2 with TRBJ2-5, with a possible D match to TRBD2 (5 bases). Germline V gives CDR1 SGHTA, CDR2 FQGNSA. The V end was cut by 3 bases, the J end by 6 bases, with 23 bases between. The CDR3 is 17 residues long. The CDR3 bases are TGTGCCAGCAGCTTGGCAAGCGGACCTAGCAGCGAGCAGACCCAGTACTTC. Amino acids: CASSLASGPSSEQTQYF.

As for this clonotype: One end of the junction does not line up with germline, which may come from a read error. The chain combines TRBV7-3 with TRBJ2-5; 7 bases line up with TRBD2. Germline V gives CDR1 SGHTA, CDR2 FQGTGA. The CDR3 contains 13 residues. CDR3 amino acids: CATSRVAGETGDF. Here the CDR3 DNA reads TGTGCCACCAGCAGAGTGGCGGGGGAGACCGGGGACTTC.

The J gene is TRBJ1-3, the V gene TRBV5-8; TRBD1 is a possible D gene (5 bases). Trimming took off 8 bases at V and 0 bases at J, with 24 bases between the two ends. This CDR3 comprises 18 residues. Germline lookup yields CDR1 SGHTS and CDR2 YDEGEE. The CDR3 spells CARARANPGSPSGNTIYF. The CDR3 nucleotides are TGTGCCAGGGCTCGAGCAAATCCAGGGTCCCCCTCTGGAAACACCATATATTTT.

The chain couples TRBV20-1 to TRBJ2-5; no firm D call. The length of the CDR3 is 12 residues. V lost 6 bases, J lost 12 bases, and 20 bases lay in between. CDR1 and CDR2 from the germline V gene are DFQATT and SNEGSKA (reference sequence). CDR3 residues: CSAPGVVANKYF. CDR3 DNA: TGCAGTGCGCCCGGCGTGGTGGCGAACAAGTACTTC.

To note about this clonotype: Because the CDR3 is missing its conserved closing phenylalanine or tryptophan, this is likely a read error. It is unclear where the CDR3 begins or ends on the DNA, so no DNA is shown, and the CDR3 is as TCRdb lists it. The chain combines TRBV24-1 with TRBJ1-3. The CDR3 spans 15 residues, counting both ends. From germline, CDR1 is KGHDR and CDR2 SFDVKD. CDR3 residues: CATSDPEGYGYTICS.

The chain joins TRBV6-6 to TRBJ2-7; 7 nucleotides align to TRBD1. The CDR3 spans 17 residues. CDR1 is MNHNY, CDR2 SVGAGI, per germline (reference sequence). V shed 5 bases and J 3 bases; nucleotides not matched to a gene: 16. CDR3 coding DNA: TGTGCCAGCAGTCGCGCAGGCTGGGACAGAACCCACTACGAGCAGTACTTC. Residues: CASSRAGWDRTHYEQYF.

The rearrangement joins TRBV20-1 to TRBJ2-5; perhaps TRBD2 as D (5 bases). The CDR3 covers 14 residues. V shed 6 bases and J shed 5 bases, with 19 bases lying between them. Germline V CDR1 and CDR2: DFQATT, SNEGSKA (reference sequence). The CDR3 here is CSAPPDYTGETQYF. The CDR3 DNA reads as TGCAGTGCGCCCCCAGACTACACGGGTGAGACCCAGTACTTC.